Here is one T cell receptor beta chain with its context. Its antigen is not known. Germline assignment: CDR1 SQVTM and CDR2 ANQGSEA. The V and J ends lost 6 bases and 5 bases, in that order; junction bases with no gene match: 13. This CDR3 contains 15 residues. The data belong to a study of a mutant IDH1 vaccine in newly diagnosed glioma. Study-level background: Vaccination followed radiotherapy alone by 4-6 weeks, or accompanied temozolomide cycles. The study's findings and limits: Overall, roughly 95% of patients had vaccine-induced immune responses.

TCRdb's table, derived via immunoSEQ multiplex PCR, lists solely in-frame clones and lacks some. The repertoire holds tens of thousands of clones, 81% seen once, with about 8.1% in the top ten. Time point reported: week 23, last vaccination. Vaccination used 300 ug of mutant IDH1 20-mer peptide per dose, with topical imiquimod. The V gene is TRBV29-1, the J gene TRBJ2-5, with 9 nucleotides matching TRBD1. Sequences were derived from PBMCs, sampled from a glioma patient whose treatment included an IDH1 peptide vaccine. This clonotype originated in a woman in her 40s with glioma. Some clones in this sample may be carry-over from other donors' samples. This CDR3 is CSVPPTGGMGETQYF. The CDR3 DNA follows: TGCAGCGTACCCCCCACAGGGGGCATGGGGGAGACCCAGTACTTC.